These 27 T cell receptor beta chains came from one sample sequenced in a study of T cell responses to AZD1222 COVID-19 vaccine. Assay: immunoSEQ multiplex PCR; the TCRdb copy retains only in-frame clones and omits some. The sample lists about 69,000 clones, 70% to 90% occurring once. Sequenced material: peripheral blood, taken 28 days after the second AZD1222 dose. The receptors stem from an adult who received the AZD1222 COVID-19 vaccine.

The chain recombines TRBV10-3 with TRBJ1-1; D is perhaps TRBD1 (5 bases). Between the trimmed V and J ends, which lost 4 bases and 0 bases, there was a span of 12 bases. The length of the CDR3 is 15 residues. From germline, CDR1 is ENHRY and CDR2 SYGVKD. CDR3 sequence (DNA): TGTGCCATCAGTGCCAGGGCGGGGGTGAACACTGAAGCTTTCTTT. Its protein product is CAISARAGVNTEAFF.

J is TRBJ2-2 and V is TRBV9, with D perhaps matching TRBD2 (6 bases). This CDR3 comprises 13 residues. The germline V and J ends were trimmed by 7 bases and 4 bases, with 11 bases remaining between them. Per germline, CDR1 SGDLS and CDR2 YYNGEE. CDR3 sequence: CASRSGFTGELFF. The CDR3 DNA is TGTGCCAGCCGTAGCGGATTCACCGGGGAGCTGTTTTTT.

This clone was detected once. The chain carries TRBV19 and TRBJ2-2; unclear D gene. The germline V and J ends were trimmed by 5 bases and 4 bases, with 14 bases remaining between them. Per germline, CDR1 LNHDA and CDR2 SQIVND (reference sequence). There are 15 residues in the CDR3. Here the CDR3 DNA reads TGTGCCAGTAGTTTAAAATCTAGACTCACCGGGGAGCTGTTTTTT. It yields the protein CASSLKSRLTGELFF.

The CDR3 loop is CASSLNLDNEQFF. CDR3 nucleotide sequence: TGCGCCAGCAGCCTCAATCTAGACAATGAGCAGTTCTTC. The V and J genes are TRBV5-1 and TRBJ2-1; D not certain. V lost 4 bases and J 5 bases, leaving 10 bases between the germline ends. CDR1 is SGHRS and CDR2 is YFSETQ in the germline V gene. CDR3 length: 13 amino acids.

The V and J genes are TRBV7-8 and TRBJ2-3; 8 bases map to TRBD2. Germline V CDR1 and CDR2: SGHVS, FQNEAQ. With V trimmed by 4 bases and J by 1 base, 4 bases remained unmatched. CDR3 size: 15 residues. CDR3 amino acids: CASSYVAGRTDTQYF. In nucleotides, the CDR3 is TGTGCCAGCAGCTACGTAGCGGGGCGCACAGATACGCAGTATTTT.

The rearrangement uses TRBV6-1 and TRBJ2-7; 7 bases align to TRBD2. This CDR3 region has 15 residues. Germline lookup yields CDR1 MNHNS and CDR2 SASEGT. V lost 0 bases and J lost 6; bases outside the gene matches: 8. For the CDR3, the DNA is TGTGCCAGCAGTGAAGCCCAGCGGGGCCTTGGCGAGCAGTACTTC. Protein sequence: CASSEAQRGLGEQYF.

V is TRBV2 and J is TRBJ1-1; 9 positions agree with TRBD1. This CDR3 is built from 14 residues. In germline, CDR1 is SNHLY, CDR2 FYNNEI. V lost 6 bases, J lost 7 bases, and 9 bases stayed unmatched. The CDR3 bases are TGTGCCAGCAGGGTGGGGACAGGGTCGGGTGAAGCTTTCTTT. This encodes CASRVGTGSGEAFF.

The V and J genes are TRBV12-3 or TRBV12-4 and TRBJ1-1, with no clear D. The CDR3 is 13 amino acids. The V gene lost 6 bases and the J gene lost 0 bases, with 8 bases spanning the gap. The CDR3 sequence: CASSLHMNTEAFF. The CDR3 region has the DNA TGTGCCAGCAGCTTACACATGAACACTGAAGCTTTCTTT.

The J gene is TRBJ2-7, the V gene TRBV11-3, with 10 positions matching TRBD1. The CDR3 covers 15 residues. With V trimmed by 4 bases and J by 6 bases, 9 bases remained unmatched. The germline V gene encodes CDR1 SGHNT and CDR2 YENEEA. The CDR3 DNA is TGTGCCAGCAGCTCAGGGGGGACAGGGGATCGCGAGCAGTACTTC. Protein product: CASSSGGTGDREQYF.

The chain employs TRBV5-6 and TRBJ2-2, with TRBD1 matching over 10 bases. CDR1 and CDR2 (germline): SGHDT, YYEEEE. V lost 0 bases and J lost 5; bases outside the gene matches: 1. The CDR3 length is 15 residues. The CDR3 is CASSLVGQGTGELFF. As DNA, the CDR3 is TGTGCCAGCAGCTTGGTGGGACAGGGGACCGGGGAGCTGTTTTTT.

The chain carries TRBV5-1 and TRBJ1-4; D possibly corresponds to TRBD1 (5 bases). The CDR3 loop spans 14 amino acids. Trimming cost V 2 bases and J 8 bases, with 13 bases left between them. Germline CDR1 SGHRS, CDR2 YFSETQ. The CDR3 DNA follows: TGCGCCAGCAGCTTAGGGGAATTTAGGGAAAAACTGTTTTTT. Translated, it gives CASSLGEFREKLFF.

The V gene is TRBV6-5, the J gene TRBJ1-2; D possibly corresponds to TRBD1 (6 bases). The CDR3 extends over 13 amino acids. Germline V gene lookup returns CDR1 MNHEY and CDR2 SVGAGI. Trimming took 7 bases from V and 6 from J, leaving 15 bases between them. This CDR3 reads CASTLSGADGYTF. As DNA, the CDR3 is TGTGCCAGCACTTTATCGGGGGCGGATGGCTACACCTTC.

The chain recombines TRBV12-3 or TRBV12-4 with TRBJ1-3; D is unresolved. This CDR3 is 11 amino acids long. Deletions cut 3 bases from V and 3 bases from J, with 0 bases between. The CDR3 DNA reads TGTGCCAGCAGTTTTGGAAACACCATATATTTT. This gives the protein CASSFGNTIYF.

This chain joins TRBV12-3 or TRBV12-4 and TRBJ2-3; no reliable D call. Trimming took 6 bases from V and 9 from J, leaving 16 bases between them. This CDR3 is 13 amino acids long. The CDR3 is CASSLPSDPTQYF. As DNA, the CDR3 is TGTGCCAGCAGCCTCCCCTCGGACCCAACGCAGTATTTT.

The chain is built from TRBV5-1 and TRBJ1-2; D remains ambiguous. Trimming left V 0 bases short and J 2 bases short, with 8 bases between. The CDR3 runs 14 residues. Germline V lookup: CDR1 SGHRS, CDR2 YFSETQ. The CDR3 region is CASSLGDTNYGYTF. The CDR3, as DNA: TGCGCCAGCAGCTTGGGAGATACCAACTATGGCTACACCTTC.

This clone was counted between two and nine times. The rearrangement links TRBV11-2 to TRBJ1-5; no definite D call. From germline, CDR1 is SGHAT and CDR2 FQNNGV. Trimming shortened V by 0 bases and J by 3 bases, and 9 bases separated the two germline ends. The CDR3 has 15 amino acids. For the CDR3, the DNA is TGTGCCAGCAGCTTAGATGCAGCCTTCAATCAGCCCCAGCATTTT. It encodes CASSLDAAFNQPQHF.

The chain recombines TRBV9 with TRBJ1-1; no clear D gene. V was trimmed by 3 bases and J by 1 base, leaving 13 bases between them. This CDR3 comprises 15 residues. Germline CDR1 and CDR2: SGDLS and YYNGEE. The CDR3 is CASSARQNPNTEAFF. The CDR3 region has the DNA TGTGCCAGCAGCGCCCGACAAAACCCGAACACTGAAGCTTTCTTT.

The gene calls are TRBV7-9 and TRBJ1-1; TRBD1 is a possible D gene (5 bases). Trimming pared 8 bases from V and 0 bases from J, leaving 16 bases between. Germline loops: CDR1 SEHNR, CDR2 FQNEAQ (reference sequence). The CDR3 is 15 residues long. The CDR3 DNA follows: TGTGCCAGCCGGAGATGGGGGGATATGAACACTGAAGCTTTCTTT. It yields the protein CASRRWGDMNTEAFF.

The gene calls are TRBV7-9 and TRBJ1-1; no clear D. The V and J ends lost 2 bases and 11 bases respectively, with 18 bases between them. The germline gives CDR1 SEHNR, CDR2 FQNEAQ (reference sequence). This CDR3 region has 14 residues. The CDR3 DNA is TGTGCCAGCAGCTTACTTCGTAGACCTACCGGCGCTTTCTTT. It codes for CASSLLRRPTGAFF.

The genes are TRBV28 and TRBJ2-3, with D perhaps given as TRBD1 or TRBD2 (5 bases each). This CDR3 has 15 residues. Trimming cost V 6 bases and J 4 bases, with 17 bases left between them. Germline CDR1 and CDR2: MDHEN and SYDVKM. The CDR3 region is CASRLGTLIADTQYF. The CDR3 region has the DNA TGTGCCAGCAGGCTGGGGACCCTCATCGCAGATACGCAGTATTTT.

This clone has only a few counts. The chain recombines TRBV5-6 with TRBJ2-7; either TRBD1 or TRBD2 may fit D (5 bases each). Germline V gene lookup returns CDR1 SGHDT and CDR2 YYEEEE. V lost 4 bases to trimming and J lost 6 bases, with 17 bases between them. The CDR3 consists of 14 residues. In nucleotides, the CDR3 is TGTGCCAGCAGCCCGGGACCGGGGACCATCGAGCAGTACTTC. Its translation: CASSPGPGTIEQYF.

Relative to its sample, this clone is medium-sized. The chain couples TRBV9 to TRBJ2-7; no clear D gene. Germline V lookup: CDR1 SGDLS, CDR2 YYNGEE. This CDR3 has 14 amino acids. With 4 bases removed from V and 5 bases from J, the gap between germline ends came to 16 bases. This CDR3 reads CASSPFRSPNEQYF. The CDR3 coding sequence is TGTGCCAGCAGCCCCTTTCGCAGCCCAAACGAGCAGTACTTC.

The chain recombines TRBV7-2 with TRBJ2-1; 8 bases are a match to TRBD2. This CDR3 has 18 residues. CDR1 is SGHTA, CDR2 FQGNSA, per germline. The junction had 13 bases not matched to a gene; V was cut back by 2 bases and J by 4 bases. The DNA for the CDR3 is TGTGCCAGCAGCTTATTATTCGGGGGGGATCACTTTTACAATGAGCAGTTCTTC. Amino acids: CASSLLFGGDHFYNEQFF.

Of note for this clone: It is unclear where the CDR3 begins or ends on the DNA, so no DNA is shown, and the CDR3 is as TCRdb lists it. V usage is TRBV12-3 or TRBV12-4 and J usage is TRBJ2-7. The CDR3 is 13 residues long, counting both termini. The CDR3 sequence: CASNVGPVYEQYF.

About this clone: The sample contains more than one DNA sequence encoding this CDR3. CDR3 loop: CASSDRDKFNSSETYEQYF. DNA of the CDR3: TGTGCCAGCAGCGACCGGGACAAGTTTAATTCTAGCGAAACCTACGAGCAGTACTTC. This sequence joins TRBV21-1 and TRBJ2-7. TRBV21-1 is a recognized pseudogene. This CDR3 contains 19 residues.

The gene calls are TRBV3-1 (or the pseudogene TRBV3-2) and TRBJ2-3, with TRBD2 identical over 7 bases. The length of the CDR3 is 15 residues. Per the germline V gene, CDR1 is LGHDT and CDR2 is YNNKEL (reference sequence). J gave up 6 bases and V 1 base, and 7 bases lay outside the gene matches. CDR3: CASSQAVGGGDTQYF. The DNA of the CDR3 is TGTGCCAGCAGCCAAGCCGTCGGGGGAGGGGATACGCAGTATTTT.

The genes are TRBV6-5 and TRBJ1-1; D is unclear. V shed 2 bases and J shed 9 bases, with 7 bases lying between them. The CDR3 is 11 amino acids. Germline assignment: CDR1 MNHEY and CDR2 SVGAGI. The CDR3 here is CASSYQSKAFF. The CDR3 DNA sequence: TGTGCCAGCAGTTACCAGTCGAAAGCTTTCTTT.